This is a list of T cell receptor beta chains from one sample in a study of T cell changes during pregnancy in multiple sclerosis. The repertoire was sequenced with immunoSEQ multiplex PCR; TCRdb's copy has only in-frame clones and lacks some. In the table there are 45,000 to 50,000 clones, roughly nine tenths of which are singletons. This specimen consisted of CD4+ T cells from peripheral blood mononuclear cells, obtained in the second trimester of pregnancy. These receptors were taken from a female donor in good health, enrolled as a control in a pregnancy study. Each CDR3 is given with its conserved first and last residue. A D gene is named only where the DNA matches it firmly. Rows may omit the clone size; those that give it use once, few, many or a size class.

j_call | clone_size | v_call | cdr3_length | d_call | cdr3_nt | cdr3_aa
TRBJ1-2 | once | TRBV4-2 | 16 | TRBD1 | TGTGCCAGCAGCGCCGTAGGGGGCCTACCTATCTATGGCTACACCTTC | CASSAVGGLPIYGYTF
TRBJ1-5 | . | TRBV18 | 20 | TRBD1 | TGTGCCAGCTCACTATATCCCGGGACAGGGGGAAGATTTAGCAATCAGCCCCAGCATTTT | CASSLYPGTGGRFSNQPQHF
TRBJ2-5 | . | TRBV2 | 15 | . | TGTGCCAGCAGTGAAGAAGCGACAGCGAGGGAGACCCAGTACTTC | CASSEEATARETQYF
TRBJ1-2 | . | TRBV19 | 15 | TRBD1 | TGTGCCAGTACCAGGTACCCGGGACAGGGTAACGGCTACACCTTC | CASTRYPGQGNGYTF
TRBJ1-2 | . | TRBV5-8 | 14 | . | TGTGCCAGCAGCTTGCCAGGGGCGGACTATGGCTACACCTTC | CASSLPGADYGYTF
TRBJ2-7 | once | TRBV12-2 | 19 | . | TGTGCAAGTCGCTTTATATGGCCGGGACAGAATTCTTGTCTCTACGAGCAGTACTTC | CASRFIWPGQNSCLYEQYF
TRBJ1-2 | . | TRBV19 | 14 | TRBD1 | TGTGCCAGTAGTATACAGGGACAGGGAAATGGCTACACCTTC | CASSIQGQGNGYTF
TRBJ2-3 | . | TRBV5-1 | 13 | . | TGCGCCAGCAGCTTAGCCCCCACAGATACGCAGTATTTT | CASSLAPTDTQYF
TRBJ1-5 | . | TRBV30 | 13 | . | TGTGCCTGGACCCTAAGCAGGGATCAGCCCCAGCATTTT | CAWTLSRDQPQHF
TRBJ2-7 | . | TRBV27 | 13 | . | TGTGCCAGCAGTTTATGGGGGGCCTACGAGCAGTACTTC | CASSLWGAYEQYF
TRBJ2-3 | . | TRBV5-5 | 17 | TRBD2 | TGTGCCAGCAGCTCCATGGCGGGGGGGTGGCGCACAGATACGCAGTATTTT | CASSSMAGGWRTDTQYF
TRBJ1-2 | . | TRBV9 | 14 | TRBD1 | TGTGCCAGCAGCCTACGGACAGGGGGCGATGGCTACACCTTC | CASSLRTGGDGYTF
TRBJ1-3 | . | TRBV7-8 | 16 | . | TGTGCCAGCAGCTTAGCGCTCTCCGGTTCTGGAAACACCATATATTTT | CASSLALSGSGNTIYF
TRBJ2-1 | once | TRBV30 | 15 | TRBD2 | TGTGCCTGGAGTACTTGGGGGGGATCCTACAATGAGCAGTTCTTC | CAWSTWGGSYNEQFF
TRBJ2-3 | . | TRBV11-1 | 15 | TRBD2 | TGTGCCAGCAGCTTAGATGCGGGGGGGCAGAAGACGCAGTATTTT | CASSLDAGGQKTQYF
TRBJ1-5 | . | TRBV2 | 16 | . | TGTGCCAGCAGTGAAAGCGGGCAGGGCTCCAATCAGCCCCAGCATTTT | CASSESGQGSNQPQHF
TRBJ1-3 | . | TRBV6-6 | 14 | TRBD1 | TGTGCCAGCAATGGGCAGGGGGCCGGAAACACCATATATTTT | CASNGQGAGNTIYF
TRBJ2-5 | . | TRBV28 | 15 | TRBD1 | TGTGCCAGCAAAGGGGGCGGACAGGGTCAAGAGACCCAGTACTTC | CASKGGGQGQETQYF
TRBJ2-7 | . | TRBV6-1 | 14 | TRBD2 | TGTGCCAGCAGTGAAGGCGGGACTAGGCACGAGCAGTACTTC | CASSEGGTRHEQYF
TRBJ1-1 | . | TRBV5-4 | 16 | . | TGTGCCAGCAGCTTGGATAAGACAGCTGTTCTTAGTGAAGCTTTCTTT | CASSLDKTAVLSEAFF
TRBJ2-7 | . | TRBV6-4 | 16 | . | TGTGCCAGCAGTGATTTGGGGATAAGGGGGTGCTACGAGCAGTACTTC | CASSDLGIRGCYEQYF
TRBJ1-1 | . | TRBV7-6 | 13 | . | TGTGCCAGCAGCTTAGTTCAGAACACTGAAGCTTTCTTT | CASSLVQNTEAFF
TRBJ1-1 | . | TRBV10-3 | 14 | . | TGTGCCATCAGTGACTTGGGACTGTACACTGAAGCTTTCTTT | CAISDLGLYTEAFF
TRBJ2-2 | . | TRBV5-1 | 18 | TRBD2 | TGCGCCAGCAGCTCCGGGACTAGCGGGGGCCCTAACACCGGGGAGCTGTTTTTT | CASSSGTSGGPNTGELFF
TRBJ1-2 | once | TRBV14 | 16 | TRBD1 | TGTGCCAGCAGCCAAGGAGGGACAGGGGTCAATTATGGCTACACCTTC | CASSQGGTGVNYGYTF
TRBJ1-6 | . | TRBV2 | 15 | TRBD1 | TGTGCCAGCAGTCGTAGGACAGGGTCCAATTCACCCCTCCACTTT | CASSRRTGSNSPLHF
TRBJ2-2 | . | TRBV4-2 | 16 | TRBD1 | TGTGCCAGCAGCCAAGATAAGGACAGGGGTTGGGGGGAGCTGTTTTTT | CASSQDKDRGWGELFF
TRBJ1-1 | . | TRBV7-2 | 14 | . | TGTGCCAGCAGCTTAGCCTTACAGGTCACTGAAGCTTTCTTT | CASSLALQVTEAFF
TRBJ1-5 | . | TRBV5-1 | 14 | . | TGCGCCAGCAGCTTGGGGCAGACTGGACAGCCCCAGCATTTT | CASSLGQTGQPQHF
TRBJ1-1 | few | TRBV14 | 15 | . | TGTGCCAGCAGCCACCAACAGACAGGGAACACTGAAGCTTTCTTT | CASSHQQTGNTEAFF
TRBJ2-4 | . | TRBV9 | 16 | . | TGTGCCAGCAGCGTTTCCCCTCTGGGGGGCAAAAACATTCAGTACTTC | CASSVSPLGGKNIQYF
TRBJ2-3 | . | TRBV7-2 | 14 | . | TGTGCCAGCAGCCAACACAGGGGCACAGATACGCAGTATTTT | CASSQHRGTDTQYF
TRBJ1-1 | . | TRBV6-1 | 14 | TRBD1 | TGTGCCAGCAGTGAAGACAGGGGGGACACTGAAGCTTTCTTT | CASSEDRGDTEAFF
TRBJ2-5 | . | TRBV7-2 | 14 | TRBD1 | TGTGCCAGCAGCTTAGAGACAGGGGAAGAGACCCAGTACTTC | CASSLETGEETQYF
TRBJ1-3 | . | TRBV6-5 | 15 | TRBD1 | TGTGCCAGCAGTTACTCAAACAGGGGTGGAAACACCATATATTTT | CASSYSNRGGNTIYF
TRBJ1-2 | . | TRBV29-1 | 14 | TRBD1 | TGCAGCGTAAGGACAGGGGGCGTTATGTATGGCTACACCTTC | CSVRTGGVMYGYTF
TRBJ1-3 | . | TRBV7-8 | 16 | . | TGTGCCAGCAGCCCGAGGACAGTACAATCTGGAAACACCATATATTTT | CASSPRTVQSGNTIYF
TRBJ2-1 | . | TRBV5-1 | 16 | . | TGCGCCAGCAGCTTGGCCGCAGCGAGCTCCTACAATGAGCAGTTCTTC | CASSLAAASSYNEQFF
TRBJ1-2 | . | TRBV5-4 | 17 | TRBD1 | TGTGCCAGCAGCCGGAACCACGACAGGGCCCTCCAAGAGGGCTACACCTTC | CASSRNHDRALQEGYTF
TRBJ1-4 | . | TRBV6-1 | 16 | TRBD1 | TGTGCCAGCAGTGACTTTTCGAGGGGGCTTGTAGAAAAACTGTTTTTT | CASSDFSRGLVEKLFF
TRBJ1-4 | . | TRBV5-4 | 14 | TRBD1 | TGTGCCAGCAGTGTAGGGGGCCAGAGTGAAAAACTGTTTTTT | CASSVGGQSEKLFF
TRBJ1-2 | . | TRBV7-2 | 14 | . | TGTGCCAGCAGCTCGAACCGGGTTAACTATGGCTACACCTTC | CASSSNRVNYGYTF
TRBJ2-4 | . | TRBV4-2 | 18 | . | TGTGCCAGCAGCCAAGGAGAAGGGGACTCCTTAGCCAAAAACATTCAGTACTTC | CASSQGEGDSLAKNIQYF
TRBJ2-2 | . | TRBV7-6 | 15 | TRBD1 | TGTGCCAGCAGCTCGGGACAGGGAAGCACCGGGGAGCTGTTTTTT | CASSSGQGSTGELFF
TRBJ2-1 | . | TRBV4-2 | 17 | TRBD2 | TGTGCCAGCAGCCGAGGTTTTGGGGGGGACTCCTACAATGAGCAGTTCTTC | CASSRGFGGDSYNEQFF
TRBJ1-4 | . | TRBV7-9 | 14 | TRBD1 | TGTGCCAGCAGCCCGACAGGGGATGATGAAAAACTGTTTTTT | CASSPTGDDEKLFF
TRBJ2-7 | . | TRBV5-1 | 17 | TRBD1 | TGCGCCAGCAGCTTGGTGGGGACAGGGAGATTCAACTACGAGCAGTACTTC | CASSLVGTGRFNYEQYF
TRBJ2-7 | . | TRBV18 | 17 | . | TGTGCCAGCTCCCCCACGAGACAGACAGGTTACTCCTACGAGCAGTACTTC | CASSPTRQTGYSYEQYF
TRBJ2-3 | . | TRBV11-2 | 14 | TRBD1 | TGTGCCAGCAGCCGAGACAGGGGCACAGATACGCAGTATTTT | CASSRDRGTDTQYF
TRBJ1-2 | . | TRBV4-3 | 15 | TRBD1 | TGCGCCAGCAGCCAAGAAAGGACAGGGGGCACTGGCTACACCTTC | CASSQERTGGTGYTF
TRBJ2-5 | . | TRBV4-2 | 17 | TRBD2 | TGTGCCAGCAGCCAAGTTACAGTGCGGGGGGGCGTCGAGACCCAGTACTTC | CASSQVTVRGGVETQYF
TRBJ1-1 | . | TRBV4-3 | 16 | . | TGCGCCAGCAGCCAAGAGGCTGGGGGGAGGAACACTGAAGCTTTCTTT | CASSQEAGGRNTEAFF
TRBJ1-6 | . | TRBV30 | 15 | . | TGTGCCTGGATTCCCATGGGAGATCGTAATTCACCCCTCCACTTT | CAWIPMGDRNSPLHF
TRBJ2-7 | . | TRBV18 | 14 | . | TGTGCCAGCTCACCCAGTGGCACAGCCTACGAGCAGTACTTC | CASSPSGTAYEQYF
TRBJ1-6 | . | TRBV30 | 15 | . | TGTGCCTGGGGACTGGGACCCGGGGGGAATTCACCCCTCCACTTT | CAWGLGPGGNSPLHF
TRBJ1-1 | . | TRBV6-4 | 14 | . | TGTGCCAGCAGTGTGTTGGACAGGAACACTGAAGCTTTCTTT | CASSVLDRNTEAFF
TRBJ1-6 | . | TRBV15 | 16 | . | TGTGCCACCAGCAGAGATGGTAGCTCCTATAATTCACCCCTCCACTTT | CATSRDGSSYNSPLHF
TRBJ2-7 | . | TRBV5-1 | 15 | TRBD1 | TGCGCCAGCAGCTTGGCAGTGACAGGGGGCTACGAGCAGTACTTC | CASSLAVTGGYEQYF
TRBJ2-1 | . | TRBV9 | 15 | TRBD2 | TGTGCCAGCAGCCGACTAGCGGGGGACTACAATGAGCAGTTCTTC | CASSRLAGDYNEQFF